The rows below give T cell receptor beta chains drawn from one sample of a study of beta chain features in type 1 diabetes. Libraries were prepared by immunoSEQ multiplex PCR; TCRdb keeps only in-frame clonotypes and omits some of them. The sample holds about 130,000 clones, around 8.7% seen once. Sample: central memory CD4+ T cells from blood. These TCRs come from a man younger than 35 in good health. CDR3s include the opening cysteine and the closing phenylalanine or tryptophan. A D gene is named only where the DNA matches it firmly. Clone size is stated in some rows and not others, as once, few, many or a class when expanded.

>few|.|TRBV7-3|TRBJ2-3
TGTGCCAGCAGCCGAAGGGGTTCAGGAGATACGCAGTATTTT
CASSRRGSGDTQYF
>few|.|TRBV9|TRBJ2-7
TGTGCCAGCAGCGCATTGGACAGCTCCTACGAGCAGTACTTC
CASSALDSSYEQYF
>.|.|TRBV7-2|TRBJ2-4
TGTGCCAGCAGCTTCCATTCGACAGGCCTAAGCATTCAGTACTTC
CASSFHSTGLSIQYF
>.|TRBD1|TRBV5-4|TRBJ2-2
TGTGCCAGCAGCTTGGCGACAGGGGGCACCGGGGAGCTGTTTTTT
CASSLATGGTGELFF
>many|.|TRBV5-4|TRBJ2-1
TGTGCCAGCAGCTTAAGCCCCAATGAGCAGTTCTTC
CASSLSPNEQFF
>.|.|TRBV6-5|TRBJ2-7
TGTGCCAGCAGTTCCGGGACAATCCACGAGCAGTACTTC
CASSSGTIHEQYF
>.|.|TRBV6-5|TRBJ1-4
TGTGCCAGCAGTCGGGACTCAAGTTCTAATGAAAAACTGTTTTTT
CASSRDSSSNEKLFF
>few|.|TRBV5-1|TRBJ1-1
TGCGCCAGCAGCTCCAATCCGGACAGAATTGGCACTGAAGCTTTCTTT
CASSSNPDRIGTEAFF
>few|TRBD1|TRBV5-5|TRBJ1-4
TGTGCCAGCAGCTTGGAGTGGACAGGGATGCTGTTTTTT
CASSLEWTGMLFF
>many|.|TRBV30|TRBJ2-1
TGTGCCTGGAGTCATGTCCATGAGCAGTTCTTC
CAWSHVHEQFF
>.|.|TRBV4-2|TRBJ1-5
TGTGCCAGCAGCCAAGAGTCGAGGGAAGGACAGCCCCAGCATTTT
CASSQESREGQPQHF
>few|.|TRBV19|TRBJ2-1
TGTGCCAGTAGTATACGAAGCGATGAGCAGTTCTTC
CASSIRSDEQFF
>.|.|TRBV11-1|TRBJ2-3
TGTGCCAGCAGCCGGGGAGATACGCAGTATTTT
CASSRGDTQYF
>few|TRBD1|TRBV2|TRBJ1-5
TGTGCCAGCAGTGAAGCGGCGACAGGGTTAGCCAGGCCCCAGCATTTT
CASSEAATGLARPQHF
>few|TRBD1|TRBV15|TRBJ2-1
TGTGCCACCAGCCGCTCGGGACAGGTAAACAATGAGCAGTTCTTC
CATSRSGQVNNEQFF